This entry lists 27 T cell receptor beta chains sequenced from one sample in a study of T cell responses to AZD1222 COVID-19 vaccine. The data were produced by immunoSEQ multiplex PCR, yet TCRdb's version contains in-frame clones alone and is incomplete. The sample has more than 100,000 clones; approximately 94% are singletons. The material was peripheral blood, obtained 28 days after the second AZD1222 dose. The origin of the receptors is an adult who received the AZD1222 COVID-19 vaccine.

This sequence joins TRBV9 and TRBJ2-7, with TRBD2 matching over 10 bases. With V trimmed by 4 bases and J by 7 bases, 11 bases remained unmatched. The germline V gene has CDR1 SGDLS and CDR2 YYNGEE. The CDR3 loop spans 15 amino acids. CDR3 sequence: CASSLTGTSEGEQYF. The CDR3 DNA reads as TGTGCCAGCAGCCTAACCGGGACTAGCGAGGGAGAGCAGTACTTC.

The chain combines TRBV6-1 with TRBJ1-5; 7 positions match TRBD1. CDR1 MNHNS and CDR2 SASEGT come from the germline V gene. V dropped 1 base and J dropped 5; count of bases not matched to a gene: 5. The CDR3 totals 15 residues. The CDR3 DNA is TGTGCCAGCAGTGAAGAGGGACAGATCTATCAGCCCCAGCATTTT. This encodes CASSEEGQIYQPQHF.

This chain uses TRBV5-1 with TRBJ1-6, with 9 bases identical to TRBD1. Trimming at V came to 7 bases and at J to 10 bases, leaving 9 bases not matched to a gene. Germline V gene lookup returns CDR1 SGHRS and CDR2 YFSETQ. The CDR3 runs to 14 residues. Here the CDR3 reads CASAMGQGRSPLHF. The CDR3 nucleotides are TGCGCCAGCGCAATGGGACAGGGAAGATCACCCCTCCACTTT.

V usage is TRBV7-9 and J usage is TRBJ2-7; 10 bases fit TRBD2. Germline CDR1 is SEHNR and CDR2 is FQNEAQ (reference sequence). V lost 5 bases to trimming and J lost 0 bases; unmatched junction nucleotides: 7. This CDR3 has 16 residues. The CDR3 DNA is TGTGCCAGCAGCCGAGCCGGGACTAGCGCCTCCTACGAGCAGTACTTC. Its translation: CASSRAGTSASYEQYF.

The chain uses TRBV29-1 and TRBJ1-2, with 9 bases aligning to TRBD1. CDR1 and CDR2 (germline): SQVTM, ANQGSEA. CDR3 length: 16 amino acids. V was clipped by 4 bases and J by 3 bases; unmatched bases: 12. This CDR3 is CSVVNPDRGPDYGYTF. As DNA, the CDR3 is TGCAGCGTTGTAAATCCGGACAGGGGCCCGGACTATGGCTACACCTTC.

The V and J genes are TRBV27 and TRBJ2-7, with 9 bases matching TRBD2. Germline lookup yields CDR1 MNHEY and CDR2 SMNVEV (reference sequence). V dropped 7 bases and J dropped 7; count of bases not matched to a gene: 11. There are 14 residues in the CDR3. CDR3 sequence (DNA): TGTGCCAGCATCACCTCGGCGGGAGGGGGGGAGCAGTACTTC. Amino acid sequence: CASITSAGGGEQYF.

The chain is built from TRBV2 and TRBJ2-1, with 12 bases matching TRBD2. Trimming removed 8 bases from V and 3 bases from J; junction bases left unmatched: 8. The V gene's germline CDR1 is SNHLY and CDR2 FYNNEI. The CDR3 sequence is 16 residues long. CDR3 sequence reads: CASRLAGVGGYNEQFF. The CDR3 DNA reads TGTGCCAGCCGACTAGCGGGAGTAGGGGGCTACAATGAGCAGTTCTTC.

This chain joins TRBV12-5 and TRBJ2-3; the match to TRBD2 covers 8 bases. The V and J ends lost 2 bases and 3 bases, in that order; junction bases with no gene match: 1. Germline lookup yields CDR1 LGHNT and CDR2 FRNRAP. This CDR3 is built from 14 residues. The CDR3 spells CASGLPGGTDTQYF. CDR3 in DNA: TGTGCTAGTGGTTTGCCGGGAGGGACAGATACGCAGTATTTT.

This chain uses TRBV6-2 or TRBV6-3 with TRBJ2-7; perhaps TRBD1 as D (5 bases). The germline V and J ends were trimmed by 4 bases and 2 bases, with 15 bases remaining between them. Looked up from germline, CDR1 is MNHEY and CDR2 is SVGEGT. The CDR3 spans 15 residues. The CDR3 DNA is TGTGCCAGCAGTTTGGTAAAGGGGCGTACCTACGAGCAGTACTTC. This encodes CASSLVKGRTYEQYF.

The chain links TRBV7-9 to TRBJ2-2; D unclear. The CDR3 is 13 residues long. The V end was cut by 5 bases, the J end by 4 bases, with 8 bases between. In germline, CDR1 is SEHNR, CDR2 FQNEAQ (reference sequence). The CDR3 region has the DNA TGTGCCAGCAGCGGTGTGTCCACCGGGGAGCTGTTTTTT. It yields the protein CASSGVSTGELFF. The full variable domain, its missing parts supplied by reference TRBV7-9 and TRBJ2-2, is DTGVSQNPRHKITKRGQNVTFRCDPISEHNRLYWYRQTLGQGPEFLTYFQNEAQLEKSRLLSDRFSAERPKGSFSTLEIQRTEQGDSAMYLCASSGVSTGELFFGEGSRLTVL.

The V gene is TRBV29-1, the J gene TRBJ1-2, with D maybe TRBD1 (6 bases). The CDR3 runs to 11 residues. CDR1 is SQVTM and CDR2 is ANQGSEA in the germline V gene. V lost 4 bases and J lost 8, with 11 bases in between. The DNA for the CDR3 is TGCAGCGTTGCGACAGGCAGGGGCTACACCTTC. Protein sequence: CSVATGRGYTF.

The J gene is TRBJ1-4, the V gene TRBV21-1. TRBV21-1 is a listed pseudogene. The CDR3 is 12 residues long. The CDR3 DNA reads TGTGCCAGCACCGATGAAGGGGGGAAACTGTTTTTT. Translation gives CASTDEGGKLFF.

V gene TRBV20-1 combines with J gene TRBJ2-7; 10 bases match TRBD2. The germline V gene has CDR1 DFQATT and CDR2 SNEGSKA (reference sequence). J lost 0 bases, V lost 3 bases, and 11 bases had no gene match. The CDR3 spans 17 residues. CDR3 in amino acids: CSASLFLAGESSYEQYF. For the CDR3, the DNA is TGCAGTGCTAGTTTATTCCTAGCGGGGGAGAGCTCCTACGAGCAGTACTTC.

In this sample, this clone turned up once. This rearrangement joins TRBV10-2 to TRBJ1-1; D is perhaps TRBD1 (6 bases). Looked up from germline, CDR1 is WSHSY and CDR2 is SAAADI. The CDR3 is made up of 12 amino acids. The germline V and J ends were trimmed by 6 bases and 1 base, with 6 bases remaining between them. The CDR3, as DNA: TGCGCCAGCAGGGGACAGAACACTGAAGCTTTCTTT. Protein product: CASRGQNTEAFF.

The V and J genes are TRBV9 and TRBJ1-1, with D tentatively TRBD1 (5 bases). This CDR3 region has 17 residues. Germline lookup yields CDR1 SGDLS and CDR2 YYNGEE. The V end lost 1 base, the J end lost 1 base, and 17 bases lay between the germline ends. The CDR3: CASSVTGQGLGNTEAFF. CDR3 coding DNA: TGTGCCAGCAGCGTAACAGGACAAGGGTTGGGGAACACTGAAGCTTTCTTT.

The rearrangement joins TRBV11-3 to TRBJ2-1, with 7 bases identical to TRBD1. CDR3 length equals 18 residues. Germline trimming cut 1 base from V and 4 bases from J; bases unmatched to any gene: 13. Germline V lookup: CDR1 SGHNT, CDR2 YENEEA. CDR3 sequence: CASSLVDLWTGHYNEQFF. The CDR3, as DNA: TGTGCCAGCAGCTTAGTGGACCTTTGGACAGGCCATTACAATGAGCAGTTCTTC.

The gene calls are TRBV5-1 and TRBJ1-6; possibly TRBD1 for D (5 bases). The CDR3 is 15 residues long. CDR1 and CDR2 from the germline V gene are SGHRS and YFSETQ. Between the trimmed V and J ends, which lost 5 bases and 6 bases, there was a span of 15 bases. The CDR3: CASRGGGGTNSPLHF. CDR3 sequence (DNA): TGCGCCAGCAGAGGTGGAGGCGGGACTAATTCACCCCTCCACTTT.

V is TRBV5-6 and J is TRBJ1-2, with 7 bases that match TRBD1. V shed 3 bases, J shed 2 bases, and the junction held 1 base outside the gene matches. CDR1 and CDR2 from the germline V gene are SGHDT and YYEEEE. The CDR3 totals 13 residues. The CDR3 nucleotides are TGTGCCAGCAGCTCGACAGGGAACTATGGCTACACCTTC. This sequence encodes CASSSTGNYGYTF.

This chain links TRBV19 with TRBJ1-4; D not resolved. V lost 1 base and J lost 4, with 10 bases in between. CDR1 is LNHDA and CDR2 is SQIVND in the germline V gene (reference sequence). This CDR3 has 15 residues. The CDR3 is CASSIGGYYNEKLFF. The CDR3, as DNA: TGTGCCAGTAGTATAGGAGGGTACTATAATGAAAAACTGTTTTTT.

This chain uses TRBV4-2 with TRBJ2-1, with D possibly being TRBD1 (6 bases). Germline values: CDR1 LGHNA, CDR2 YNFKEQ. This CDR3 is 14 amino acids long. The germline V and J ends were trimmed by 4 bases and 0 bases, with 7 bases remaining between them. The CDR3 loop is CASSRTDSYNEQFF. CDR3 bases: TGTGCCAGCAGCCGGACAGACTCCTACAATGAGCAGTTCTTC.

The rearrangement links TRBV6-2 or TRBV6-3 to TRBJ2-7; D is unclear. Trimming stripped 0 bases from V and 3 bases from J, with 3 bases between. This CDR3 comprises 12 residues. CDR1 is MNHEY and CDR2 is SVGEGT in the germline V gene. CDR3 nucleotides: TGTGCCAGCAGTTACTCTCGCTACGAGCAGTACTTC. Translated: CASSYSRYEQYF.

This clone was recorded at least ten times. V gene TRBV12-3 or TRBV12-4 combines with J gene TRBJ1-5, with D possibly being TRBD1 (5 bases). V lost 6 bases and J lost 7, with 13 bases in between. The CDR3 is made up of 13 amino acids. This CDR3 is CASSRQFGQPQHF. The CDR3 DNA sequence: TGTGCCAGCAGCCGACAGTTCGGCCAGCCCCAGCATTTT.

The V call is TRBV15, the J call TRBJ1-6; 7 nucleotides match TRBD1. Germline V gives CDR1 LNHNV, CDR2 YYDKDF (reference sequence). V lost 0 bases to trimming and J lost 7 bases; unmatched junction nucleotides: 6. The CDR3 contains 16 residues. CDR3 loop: CATSRERTGGNSPLHF. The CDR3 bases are TGTGCCACCAGCAGAGAAAGGACAGGTGGGAATTCACCCCTCCACTTT.

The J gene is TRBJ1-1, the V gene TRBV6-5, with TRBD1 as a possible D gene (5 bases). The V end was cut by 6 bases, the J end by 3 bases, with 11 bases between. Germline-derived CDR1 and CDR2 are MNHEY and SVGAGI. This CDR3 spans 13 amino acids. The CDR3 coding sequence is TGTGCCAGCAGGATCAGGGTGGACACTGAAGCTTTCTTT. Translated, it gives CASRIRVDTEAFF.

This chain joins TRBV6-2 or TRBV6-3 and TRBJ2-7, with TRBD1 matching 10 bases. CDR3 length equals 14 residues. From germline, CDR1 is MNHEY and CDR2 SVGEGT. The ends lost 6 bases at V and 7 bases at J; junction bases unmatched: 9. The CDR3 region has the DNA TGTGCCAGCAGCGGGACAGGGGAGCGGAGGGAGCAGTACTTC. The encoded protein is CASSGTGERREQYF.

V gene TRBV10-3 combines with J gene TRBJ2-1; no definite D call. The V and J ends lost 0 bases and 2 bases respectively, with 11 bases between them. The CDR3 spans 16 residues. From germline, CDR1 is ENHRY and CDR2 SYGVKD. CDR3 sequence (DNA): TGTGCCATCAGTGAGTCCGGCGGACCCCCCTACAATGAGCAGTTCTTC. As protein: CAISESGGPPYNEQFF.

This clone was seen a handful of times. The CDR3 loop reads CASRDRTANSPLHF. As DNA, the CDR3 is TGCGCCAGCAGGGATCGGACGGCTAATTCACCCCTCCACTTT. The V call is TRBV5-1, the J call TRBJ1-6; D unclear. The V end lost 5 bases, the J end lost 6 bases, and 12 bases lay between the germline ends. The germline gives CDR1 SGHRS, CDR2 YFSETQ. The CDR3 has 14 residues.